The clone carrying this TCR beta chain came up many times. Antigen: not known. These data belong to a study of metastatic and nonmetastatic thyroid tumors. Ahead of thyroid surgery, no patient had received treatment of any kind. Findings and limits, study-wide: It was reportedly found that TCR beta diversity was significantly higher in malignant thyroid tumors than in benign nodules, a difference seen in both blood and tumor samples.

The trim removed 2 bases at V and 0 bases at J, leaving 7 bases unmatched. This CDR3 is built from 20 residues. From germline, CDR1 is KGHSH and CDR2 LQKENI. In the study's own analysis: For papillary thyroid cancer, a distant-metastasis classifier was constructed from CDR3 differences observed across clinicopathological groups. With MiXCR, TCRdb reprocessed the PCR reads. TCRdb assigned the V and J calls; the authors' analysis was not used. The sample shows roughly 35,000 clones, 16% of them seen only once. Sequencing was done on a sample of blood. The sequence derives from a female donor with papillary thyroid cancer or a benign thyroid nodule (not recorded which). Some clones in this sample may be carry-over from other donors' samples. This chain connects TRBV18 to TRBJ2-6, with 13 bases aligning to TRBD2. The CDR3 spells CASSPIWTSGSISGANVLTF. In DNA, the CDR3 is TGTGCCAGCTCACCAATTTGGACTAGCGGGAGTATCTCTGGGGCCAACGTCCTGACTTTC.